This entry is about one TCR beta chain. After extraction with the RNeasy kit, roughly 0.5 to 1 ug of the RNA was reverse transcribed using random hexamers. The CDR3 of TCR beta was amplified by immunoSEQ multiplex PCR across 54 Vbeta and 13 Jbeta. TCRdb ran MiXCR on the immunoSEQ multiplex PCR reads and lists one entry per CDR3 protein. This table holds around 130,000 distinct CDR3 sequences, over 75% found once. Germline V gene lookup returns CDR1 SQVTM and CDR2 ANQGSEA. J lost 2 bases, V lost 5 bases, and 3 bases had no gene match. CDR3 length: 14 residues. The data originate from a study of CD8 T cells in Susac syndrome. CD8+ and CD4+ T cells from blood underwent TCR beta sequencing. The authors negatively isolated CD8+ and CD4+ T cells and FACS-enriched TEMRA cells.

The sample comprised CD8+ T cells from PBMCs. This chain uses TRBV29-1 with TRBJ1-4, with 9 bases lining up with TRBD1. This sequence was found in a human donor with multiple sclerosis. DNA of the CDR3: TGCAGCGTTCTCGGACAGGGGACTAATGAAAAACTGTTTTTT. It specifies CSVLGQGTNEKLFF.